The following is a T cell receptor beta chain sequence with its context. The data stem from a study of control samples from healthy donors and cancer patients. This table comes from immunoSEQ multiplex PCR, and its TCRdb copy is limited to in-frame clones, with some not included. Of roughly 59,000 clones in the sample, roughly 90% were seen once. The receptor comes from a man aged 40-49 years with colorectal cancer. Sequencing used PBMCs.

The CDR3 nucleotides read TGTGCCAGCAGCCTGGGTGGGAAAACTGAAGCTTTCTTT. Amino acids: CASSLGGKTEAFF. The chain couples TRBV5-4 to TRBJ1-1; no firm D call. The CDR3 has 13 amino acids. From germline, CDR1 is SGHNT and CDR2 YYREEE (reference sequence). V lost 4 bases and J lost 5, with 12 bases in between.